This T cell receptor (beta chain) stems from a study of blood T cells in healthy people across ages. Combining a sample-barcoded 5' primer with a J-beta primer mix, a second PCR ran for about 6 to 12 cycles. A single record per CDR3 protein comes from TCRdb applying MiXCR to the 5' RACE reads. The sample yields 600,000 to 1,000,000 distinct CDR3 sequences, about 25% seen once. This CDR3 region has 16 residues. J gave up 7 bases and V 5 bases, and 11 bases lay outside the gene matches. The germline V gene encodes CDR1 SGHVS and CDR2 FQNEAQ. Separately, the same data were catalogued under a study of T cells of mothers and their children.

The sample was blood. The chain is built from TRBV7-8 and TRBJ1-4, with TRBD1 identical over 9 bases. The origin of this receptor is a boy aged 5-17 years in good health. The CDR3 DNA reads TGTGCCAGCAGCCTGGGACAGGGTCTCTCTCCTGAAAAACTGTTTTTT. This translates into CASSLGQGLSPEKLFF.